This TCR beta chain was observed in a study of T cell responses to AZD1222 COVID-19 vaccine. General observations from the study: Clonal diversity was possibly underestimated; the donors were predominantly white British and more often female. Only 5 or 6 individuals given AZD1222 were seropositive at baseline.

To note about this clone: Its antigen is undetermined.

Here immunoSEQ multiplex PCR was the method, and the copy in TCRdb shows in-frame clones only, minus some. The data show roughly 200,000 clones, with over 80% seen just once and more than 0.85% held by the top ten. Germline loops: CDR1 SGHTA, CDR2 FQGNSA. V lost 1 base to trimming and J lost 0 bases, with 6 bases between them. The CDR3 loop spans 15 amino acids. This rearrangement joins TRBV7-2 to TRBJ2-2; D is uncertain. The sequences come from peripheral blood, collected 28 days after the second dose of the MenACWY control vaccine. This clonotype originated in an adult who received the MenACWY meningococcal vaccine as a control. The CDR3 sequence: CASSLGLPNTGELFF. CDR3 in DNA: TGTGCCAGCAGCTTAGGACTGCCGAACACCGGGGAGCTGTTTTTT.